This T cell receptor beta chain was sequenced during a study of T cell responses to AZD1222 COVID-19 vaccine. The study's findings and limits: Per reports, nearly half of all spike-specific TCRs target regions that are unmutated in variants. The CD4 TCRs associated with vaccination extended across spike and predominated at 160-218 and 743-854.

TCRdb keeps only in-frame clones here, not all; method: immunoSEQ multiplex PCR. Counted here are about 120,000 clones, roughly 93% occurring once; the ten biggest clones make up roughly 1.5%. As to this clone: Its antigen is currently unknown.

The J segment lost 2 bases and the V segment lost 4 bases, leaving 8 bases of the junction unmatched. Looked up from germline, CDR1 is SGHRS and CDR2 is YFSETQ. The CDR3 has 16 residues. The source was peripheral blood, collected 28 days after the second AZD1222 dose. The TCR originated in an adult who received the AZD1222 COVID-19 vaccine. V usage is TRBV5-1 and J usage is TRBJ2-3; 9 positions match TRBD1. The CDR3 DNA is TGCGCCAGCAGCCTACGGACAGGGGTAGACACAGATACGCAGTATTTT. The encoded protein is CASSLRTGVDTDTQYF.